This entry concerns a single TCR beta chain. CDR1 GTSNPN and CDR2 SVGIG come from the germline V gene (reference sequence). This CDR3 has 14 amino acids. After removal of 1 base from V and 5 bases from J, the junction contained 4 bases not matched to a gene. This sample was taken from a study of blood T cell repertoires in COVID-19. Overall study: PBMCs, B-cell-depleted T cells, or T cells provided the cDNA or gDNA that made up the material.

Measured with immunoSEQ multiplex PCR; TCRdb has only the in-frame clones, and not every one. Here the sample spans 100,000 to 150,000 clones, about 81% being singletons. The sequence derives from a man aged 25 to 40 with COVID-19, enrolled during active disease. Sequencing was done on a sample of peripheral blood. The chain recombines TRBV30 with TRBJ1-5; 8 bases line up with TRBD1. The CDR3 nucleotides read TGTGCCTGGAGTGGGAGACAGGGGTATCAGCCCCAGCATTTT. Its translation: CAWSGRQGYQPQHF.